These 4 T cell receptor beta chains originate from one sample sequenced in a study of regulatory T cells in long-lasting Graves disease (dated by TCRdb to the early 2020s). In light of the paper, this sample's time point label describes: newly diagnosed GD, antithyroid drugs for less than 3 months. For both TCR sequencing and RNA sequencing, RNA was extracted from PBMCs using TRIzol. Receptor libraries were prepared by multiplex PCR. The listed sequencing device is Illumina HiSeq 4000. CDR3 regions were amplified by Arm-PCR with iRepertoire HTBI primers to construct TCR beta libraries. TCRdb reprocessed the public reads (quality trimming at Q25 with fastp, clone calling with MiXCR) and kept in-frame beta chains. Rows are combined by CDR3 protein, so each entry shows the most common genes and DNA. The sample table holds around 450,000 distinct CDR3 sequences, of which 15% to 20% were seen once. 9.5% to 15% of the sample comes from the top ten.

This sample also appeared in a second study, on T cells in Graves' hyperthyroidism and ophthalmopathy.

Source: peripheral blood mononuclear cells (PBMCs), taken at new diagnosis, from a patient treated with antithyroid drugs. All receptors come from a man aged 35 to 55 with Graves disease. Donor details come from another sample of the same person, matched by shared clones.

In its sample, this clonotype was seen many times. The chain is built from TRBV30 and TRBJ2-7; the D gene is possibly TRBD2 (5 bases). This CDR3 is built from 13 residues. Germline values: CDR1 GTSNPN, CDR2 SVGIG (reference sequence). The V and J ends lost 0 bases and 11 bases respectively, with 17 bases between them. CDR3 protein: CAWSVQGGSGKYF. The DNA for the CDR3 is TGTGCCTGGAGTGTACAAGGCGGGTCGGGAAAGTACTTC.

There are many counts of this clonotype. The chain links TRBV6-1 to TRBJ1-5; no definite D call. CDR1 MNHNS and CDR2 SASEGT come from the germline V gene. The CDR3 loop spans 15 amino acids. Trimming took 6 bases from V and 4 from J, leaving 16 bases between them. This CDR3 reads CASSALGRINQPQHF. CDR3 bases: TGTGCCAGCAGCGCCCTTGGACGGATTAATCAGCCCCAGCATTTT.

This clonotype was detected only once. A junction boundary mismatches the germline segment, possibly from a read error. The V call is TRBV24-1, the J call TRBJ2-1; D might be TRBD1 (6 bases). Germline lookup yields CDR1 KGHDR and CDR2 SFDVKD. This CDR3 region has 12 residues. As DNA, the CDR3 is TGTGCCACCAGTGACACATACCGGGACATTTGCTTC. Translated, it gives CATSDTYRDICF.

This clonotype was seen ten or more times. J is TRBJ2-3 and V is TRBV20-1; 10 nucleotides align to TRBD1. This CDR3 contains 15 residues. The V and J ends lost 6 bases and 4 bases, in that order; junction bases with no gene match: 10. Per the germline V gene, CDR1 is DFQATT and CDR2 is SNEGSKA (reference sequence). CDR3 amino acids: CSAARQGALADTQYF. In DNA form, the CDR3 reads TGCAGTGCGGCTAGACAGGGGGCTTTGGCAGATACGCAGTATTTT.